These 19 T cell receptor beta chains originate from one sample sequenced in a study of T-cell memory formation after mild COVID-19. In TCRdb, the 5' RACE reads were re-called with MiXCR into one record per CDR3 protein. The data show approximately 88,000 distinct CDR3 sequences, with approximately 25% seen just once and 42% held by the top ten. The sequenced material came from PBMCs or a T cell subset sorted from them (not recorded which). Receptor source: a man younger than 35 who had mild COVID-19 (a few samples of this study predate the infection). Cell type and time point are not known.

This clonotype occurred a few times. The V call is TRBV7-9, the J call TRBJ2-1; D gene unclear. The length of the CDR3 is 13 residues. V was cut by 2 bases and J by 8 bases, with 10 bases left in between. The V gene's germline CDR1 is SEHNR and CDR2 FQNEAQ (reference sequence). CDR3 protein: CASSLLLGDEQFF. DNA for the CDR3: TGTGCCAGCAGCTTACTTCTTGGGGATGAGCAGTTCTTC.

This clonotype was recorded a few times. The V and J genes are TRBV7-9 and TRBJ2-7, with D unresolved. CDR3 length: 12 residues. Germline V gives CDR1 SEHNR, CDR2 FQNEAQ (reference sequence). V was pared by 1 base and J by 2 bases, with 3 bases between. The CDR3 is CASSLEAYEQYF. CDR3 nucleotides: TGTGCCAGCAGCTTAGAAGCCTACGAGCAGTACTTC.

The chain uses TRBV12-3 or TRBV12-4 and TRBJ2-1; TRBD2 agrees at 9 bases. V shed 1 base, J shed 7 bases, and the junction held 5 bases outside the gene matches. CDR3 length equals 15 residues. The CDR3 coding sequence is TGTGCCAGCAGTTTAGGGTCTAGCGGGGAGAATGAGCAGTTCTTC. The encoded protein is CASSLGSSGENEQFF.

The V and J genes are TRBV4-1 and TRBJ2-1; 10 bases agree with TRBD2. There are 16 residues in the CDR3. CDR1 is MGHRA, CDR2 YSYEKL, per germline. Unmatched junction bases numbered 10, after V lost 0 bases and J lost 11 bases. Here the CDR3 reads CASSQEGSGLAFQQFF. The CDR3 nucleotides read TGCGCCAGCAGCCAAGAAGGGTCGGGACTAGCGTTCCAGCAGTTCTTC.

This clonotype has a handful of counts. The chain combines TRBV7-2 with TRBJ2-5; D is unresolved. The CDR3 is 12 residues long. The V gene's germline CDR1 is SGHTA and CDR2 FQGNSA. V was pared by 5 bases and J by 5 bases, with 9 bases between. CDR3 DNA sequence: TGTGCCAGCAGCCCGGTGGGGGAGACCCAGTACTTC. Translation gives CASSPVGETQYF.

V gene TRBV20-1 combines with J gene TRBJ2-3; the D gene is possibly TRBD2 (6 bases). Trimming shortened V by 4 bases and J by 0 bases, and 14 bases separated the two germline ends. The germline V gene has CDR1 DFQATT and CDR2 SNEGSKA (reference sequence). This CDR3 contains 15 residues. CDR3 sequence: CSANQPGTSTDTQYF. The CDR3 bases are TGCAGTGCTAATCAGCCCGGGACTAGCACAGATACGCAGTATTTT.

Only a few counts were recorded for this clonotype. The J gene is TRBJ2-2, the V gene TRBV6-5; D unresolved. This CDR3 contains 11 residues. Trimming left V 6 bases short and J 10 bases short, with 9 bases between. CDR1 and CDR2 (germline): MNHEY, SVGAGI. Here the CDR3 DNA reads TGTGCCAGCAGGGGGTACGTGGAGCTGTTTTTT. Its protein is CASRGYVELFF.

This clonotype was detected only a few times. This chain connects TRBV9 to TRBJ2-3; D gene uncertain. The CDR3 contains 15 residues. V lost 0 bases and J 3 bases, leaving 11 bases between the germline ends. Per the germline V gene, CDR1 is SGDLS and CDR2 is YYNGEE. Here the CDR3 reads CASSVALTYTDTQYF. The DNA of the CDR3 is TGTGCCAGCAGCGTAGCCCTTACTTATACAGATACGCAGTATTTT.

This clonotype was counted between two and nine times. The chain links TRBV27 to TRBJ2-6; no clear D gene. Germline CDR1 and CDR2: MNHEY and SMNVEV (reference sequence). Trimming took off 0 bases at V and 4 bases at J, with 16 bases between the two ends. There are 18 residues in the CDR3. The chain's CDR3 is CASSLSPWGHSGANVLTF. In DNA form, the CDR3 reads TGTGCCAGCAGTTTATCCCCTTGGGGTCACTCCGGGGCCAACGTCCTGACTTTC.

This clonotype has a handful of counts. The CDR3 nucleotides read TGTGCCAGCAGCTTTCAGCGGGACACTGAAGCTTTCTTT. Amino acid sequence: CASSFQRDTEAFF. This chain connects TRBV7-9 to TRBJ1-1; D remains unclear. From germline, CDR1 is SEHNR and CDR2 FQNEAQ (reference sequence). The CDR3 runs to 13 residues. Between the trimmed V and J ends, which lost 3 bases and 3 bases, there was a span of 8 bases.

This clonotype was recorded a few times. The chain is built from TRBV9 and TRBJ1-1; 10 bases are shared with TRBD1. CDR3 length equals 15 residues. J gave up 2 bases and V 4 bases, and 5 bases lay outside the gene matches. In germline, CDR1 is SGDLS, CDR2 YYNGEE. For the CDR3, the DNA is TGTGCCAGCAGCTTCCGGGACAGGGGTAACACTGAAGCTTTCTTT. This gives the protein CASSFRDRGNTEAFF. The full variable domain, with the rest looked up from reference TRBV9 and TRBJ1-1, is DSGVTQTPKHLITATGQRVTLRCSPRSGDLSVYWYQQSLDQGLQFLIQYYNGEERAKGNILERFSAQQFPDLHSELNLSSLELGDSALYFCASSFRDRGNTEAFFGQGTRLTVV.

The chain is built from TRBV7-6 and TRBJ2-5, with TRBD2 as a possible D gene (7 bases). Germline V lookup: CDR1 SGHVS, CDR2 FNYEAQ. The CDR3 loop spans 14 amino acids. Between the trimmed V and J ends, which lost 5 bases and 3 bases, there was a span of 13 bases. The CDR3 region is CASSHGGGKETQYF. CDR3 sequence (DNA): TGTGCCAGCAGCCATGGGGGGGGCAAAGAGACCCAGTACTTC.

The CDR3, as DNA: TGTGCCAGCAGCTTAGTATCTTGGACAGGGGCGAACACTGAAGCTTTCTTT. This translates into CASSLVSWTGANTEAFF. This sequence joins TRBV7-8 and TRBJ1-1, with 9 bases lining up with TRBD1. The germline gives CDR1 SGHVS, CDR2 FQNEAQ. This CDR3 has 17 amino acids. With 1 base clipped from V and 1 base from J, the junction kept 7 bases outside the gene matches.

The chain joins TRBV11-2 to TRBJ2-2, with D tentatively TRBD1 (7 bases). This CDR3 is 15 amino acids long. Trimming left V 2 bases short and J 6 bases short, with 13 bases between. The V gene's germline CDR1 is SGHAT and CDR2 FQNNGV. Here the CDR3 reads CASSLFTGEAGELFF. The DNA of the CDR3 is TGTGCCAGCAGCTTATTTACAGGGGAGGCCGGGGAGCTGTTTTTT.

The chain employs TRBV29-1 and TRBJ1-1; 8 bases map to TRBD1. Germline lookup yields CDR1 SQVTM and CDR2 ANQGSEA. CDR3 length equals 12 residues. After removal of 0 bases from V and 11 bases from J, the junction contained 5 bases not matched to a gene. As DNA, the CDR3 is TGCAGCGTTGAAGACCGGACAGGGACGGCTTTCTTT. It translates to CSVEDRTGTAFF.

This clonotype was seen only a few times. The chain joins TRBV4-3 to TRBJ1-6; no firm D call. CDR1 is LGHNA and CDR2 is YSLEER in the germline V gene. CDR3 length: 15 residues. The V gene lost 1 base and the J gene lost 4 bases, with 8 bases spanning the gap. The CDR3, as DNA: TGCGCCAGCAGCCAAGGCCTAGGTTATAATTCACCCCTCCACTTT. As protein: CASSQGLGYNSPLHF.

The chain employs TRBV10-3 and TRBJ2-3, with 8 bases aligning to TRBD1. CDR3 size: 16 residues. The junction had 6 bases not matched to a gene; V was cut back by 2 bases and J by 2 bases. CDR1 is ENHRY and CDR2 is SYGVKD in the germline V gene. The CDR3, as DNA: TGTGCCATCAGTGAGGGACAGGGAGAGAACACAGATACGCAGTATTTT. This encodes CAISEGQGENTDTQYF.

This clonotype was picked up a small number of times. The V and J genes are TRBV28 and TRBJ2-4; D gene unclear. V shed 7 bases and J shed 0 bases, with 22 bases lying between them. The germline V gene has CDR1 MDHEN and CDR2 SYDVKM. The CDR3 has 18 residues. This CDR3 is CASNPREPAFLAKNIQYF. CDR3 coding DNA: TGTGCCAGCAACCCAAGAGAGCCCGCATTCCTAGCCAAAAACATTCAGTACTTC.

The CDR3 loop reads CASTSRPRDEKLFF. In DNA form, the CDR3 reads TGTGCCAGCACCTCTCGGCCCCGAGACGAAAAACTGTTTTTT. The chain carries TRBV5-8 and TRBJ1-4; D unresolved. CDR1 and CDR2 from the germline V gene are SGHTS and YDEGEE. This CDR3 has 14 residues. The V gene lost 6 bases and the J gene lost 8 bases, with 17 bases spanning the gap. Combining the CDR3 with reference TRBV5-8 and TRBJ1-4 gives the whole variable domain EAGVTQSPTHLIKTRGQQATLRCSPISGHTSVYWYQQALGLGLQFLLWYDEGEERNRGNFPPRFSGRQFPNYSSELNVNALELEDSALYLCASTSRPRDEKLFFGSGTQLSVL.